These T cell receptor beta chains were read from a single sample in a study of CD8+CD57+ T cells in acquired aplastic anemia. TCRdb redid the calling of the reads with MiXCR, one entry per CDR3 protein. The sample yields about 160,000 distinct CDR3 sequences, over 55% seen once. What was sequenced was sorted CD4+, CD8+, or CD8+CD57+ T cells (not recorded which) from PBMCs. Receptors were obtained from a human donor with aplastic anemia. Each CDR3 is given with its conserved first and last residue. The order of the fields is J gene, clone size, V gene, D gene, CDR3 protein, CDR3 DNA. D genes are given only for firm matches. Only part of the rows carry a size: once, few, many, or a class if the clone is expanded.

>TRBJ2-1|few|TRBV5-1|NA
CASSDPGGEQFF
TGCGCCAGCAGCGACCCAGGTGGTGAGCAGTTCTTC
>TRBJ2-3|NA|TRBV9|NA
CASSVGGVADTQYF
TGTGCCAGCAGCGTCGGGGGAGTTGCAGATACGCAGTATTTT
>TRBJ2-7|NA|TRBV15|NA
CATSREVSYEQYF
TGTGCCACCAGCAGAGAGGTCTCCTACGAGCAGTACTTC
>TRBJ2-7|NA|TRBV29-1|TRBD1
CSVSRQGSEQYF
TGCAGCGTCTCTCGACAGGGATCCGAGCAGTACTTC
>TRBJ2-5|NA|TRBV24-1|NA
CATSDPGPKETQYF
TGTGCCACCAGTGATCCCGGGCCGAAAGAGACCCAGTACTTC
>TRBJ2-7|NA|TRBV24-1|NA
CATSEGGESYEQYF
TGTGCCACCAGTGAAGGGGGGGAGAGCTACGAGCAGTACTTC
>TRBJ1-6|NA|TRBV14|NA
CASSPRQKLNSPLHF
TGTGCCAGCAGCCCCCGACAGAAGCTGAATTCACCCCTCCACTTT
>TRBJ2-1|NA|TRBV10-3|NA
CAWGILSYNEQSF
TGTGCCTGGGGGATACTATCCTACAATGAGCAGTCCTTC
>TRBJ1-4|NA|TRBV15|TRBD1
CATSREGQGATNEKLFF
TGTGCCACCAGCAGAGAGGGACAGGGTGCAACTAATGAAAAACTGTTTTTT
>TRBJ2-7|NA|TRBV9|TRBD1
CASSVGTGVSYEQYF
TGTGCCAGCAGCGTAGGAACAGGGGTTAGCTACGAGCAGTACTTC
>TRBJ1-6|few|TRBV20-1|NA
CSASIQGKSPLHF
TGCAGTGCTAGTATCCAGGGCAAGTCACCCCTCCACTTT
>TRBJ1-6|few|TRBV7-2|NA
CASSWGLNSPLHF
TGTGCCAGCAGTTGGGGCCTGAATTCACCCCTCCACTTT
>TRBJ2-5|NA|TRBV19|NA
CASSKNGKETQYF
TGTGCCAGTAGTAAGAACGGAAAAGAGACCCAGTACTTC
>TRBJ2-3|few|TRBV9|TRBD2
CASSVAGGDGGYTQYF
TGTGCCAGCAGCGTAGCTGGGGGGGATGGAGGTTATACGCAGTATTTT
>TRBJ2-7|few|TRBV7-9|TRBD2
CASSFLSGTPYEQYF
TGTGCCAGCAGCTTTCTTAGCGGGACCCCCTACGAGCAGTACTTC
>TRBJ2-1|NA|TRBV19|TRBD2
CASRGWGGRATSYNEQFF
TGTGCCAGTAGGGGATGGGGCGGGAGGGCCACGTCCTACAATGAGCAGTTCTTC
>TRBJ2-3|once|TRBV20-1|NA
CSAREPPTTDTQYF
TGCAGTGCTAGAGAACCTCCTACCACAGATACGCAGTATTTT
>TRBJ2-5|NA|TRBV24-1|TRBD2
CATSDLGAGGYETQYF
TGTGCCACCAGTGATTTGGGGGCGGGGGGTTATGAGACCCAGTACTTC
>TRBJ2-1|NA|TRBV2|TRBD1
CASSPGQGVNEQFF
TGTGCCAGCAGTCCGGGACAGGGTGTCAATGAGCAGTTCTTC
>TRBJ2-1|NA|TRBV7-2|NA
CASSLGIRGPSYNEQFF
TGTGCCAGCAGCCTCGGTATCCGCGGACCTTCCTACAATGAGCAGTTCTTC
>TRBJ1-1|NA|TRBV7-9|NA
CASSPPGIEAFF
TGTGCCAGCAGCCCGCCGGGGATTGAAGCTTTCTTT
>TRBJ2-5|NA|TRBV10-2|NA
CASSESGETQYF
TGCGCCAGCAGTGAGTCCGGAGAGACCCAGTACTTC
>TRBJ2-2|NA|TRBV6-4|NA
CASSESGSETGELFF
TGTGCCAGCAGTGAGAGCGGGTCCGAGACCGGGGAGCTGTTTTTT
>TRBJ2-5|NA|TRBV10-3|NA
CAISESTGQETQYF
TGTGCCATCAGTGAGTCTACAGGACAAGAGACCCAGTACTTC
>TRBJ2-7|NA|TRBV20-1|TRBD1
CSAQGQGFYEQYF
TGCAGTGCCCAGGGACAGGGGTTCTACGAGCAGTACTTC
>TRBJ1-1|few|TRBV20-1|NA
CSASPTTEAFF
TGCAGTGCTAGCCCCACCACTGAAGCTTTCTTT
>TRBJ1-6|NA|TRBV5-6|NA
CASSFTGSRGNSPLHF
TGTGCCAGCAGCTTCACAGGGAGTCGAGGTAATTCACCCCTCCACTTT
>TRBJ2-7|NA|TRBV29-1|NA
CSVGDIEEQYF
TGCAGCGTCGGGGACATAGAGGAGCAGTACTTC
>TRBJ2-7|once|TRBV15|TRBD1
CATSRNRDRDYEQYF
TGTGCCACCAGCAGGAACCGGGACAGGGACTACGAGCAGTACTTC
>TRBJ1-1|NA|TRBV2|NA
CASSEGRIEAFF
TGTGCCAGCAGTGAAGGCAGAATTGAAGCTTTCTTT
>TRBJ2-2|NA|TRBV27|NA
CASSLYSGELFF
TGTGCCAGCAGTTTATACAGCGGGGAGCTGTTTTTT
>TRBJ1-1|NA|TRBV29-1|NA
CSVRSRENTEAFF
TGCAGCGTGAGGTCCAGGGAGAACACTGAAGCTTTCTTT
>TRBJ2-5|NA|TRBV7-2|NA
CASSLAAGQVTQYF
TGTGCCAGCAGCTTAGCAGCCGGGCAGGTGACCCAGTACTTC
>TRBJ2-7|few|TRBV6-5|NA
CASSYSAYEQYF
TGTGCCAGCAGTTACAGTGCCTACGAGCAGTACTTC
>TRBJ2-7|NA|TRBV19|NA
CASMLGYEQYF
TGTGCCAGTATGCTAGGCTACGAGCAGTACTTC
>TRBJ2-2|NA|TRBV7-7|NA
CASVLNTGELFF
TGTGCTAGTGTCCTAAACACCGGGGAGCTGTTTTTT
>TRBJ1-2|few|TRBV10-3|NA
CAIGRGLSHTF
TGTGCCATCGGGAGGGGGTTGAGCCACACCTTC
>TRBJ2-3|NA|TRBV20-1|NA
CSANPGGAPDTQYF
TGCAGTGCTAACCCAGGGGGGGCCCCAGATACGCAGTATTTT
>TRBJ1-5|NA|TRBV10-3|NA
CAISESSQPNQPQHF
TGTGCCATCAGTGAGTCAAGCCAGCCTAATCAGCCCCAGCATTTT